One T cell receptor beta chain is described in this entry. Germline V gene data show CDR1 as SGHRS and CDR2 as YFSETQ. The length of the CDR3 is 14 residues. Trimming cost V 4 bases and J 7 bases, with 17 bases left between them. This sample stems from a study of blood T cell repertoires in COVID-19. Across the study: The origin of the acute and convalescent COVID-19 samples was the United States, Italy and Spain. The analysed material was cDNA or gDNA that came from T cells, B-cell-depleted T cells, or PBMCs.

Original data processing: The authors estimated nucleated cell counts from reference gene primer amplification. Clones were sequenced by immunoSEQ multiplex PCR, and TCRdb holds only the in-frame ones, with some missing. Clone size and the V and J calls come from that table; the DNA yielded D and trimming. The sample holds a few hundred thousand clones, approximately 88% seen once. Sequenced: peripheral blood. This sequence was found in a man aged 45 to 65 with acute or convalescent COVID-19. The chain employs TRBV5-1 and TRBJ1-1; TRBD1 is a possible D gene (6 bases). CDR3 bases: TGCGCCAGCAGCGGAACCGCCGGGACACTTGAAGCTTTCTTT. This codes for CASSGTAGTLEAFF. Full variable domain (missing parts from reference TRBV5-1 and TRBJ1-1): KAGVTQTPRYLIKTRGQQVTLSCSPISGHRSVSWYQQTPGQGLQFLFEYFSETQRNKGNFPGRFSGRQFSNSRSEMNVSTLELGDSALYLCASSGTAGTLEAFFGQGTRLTVV.